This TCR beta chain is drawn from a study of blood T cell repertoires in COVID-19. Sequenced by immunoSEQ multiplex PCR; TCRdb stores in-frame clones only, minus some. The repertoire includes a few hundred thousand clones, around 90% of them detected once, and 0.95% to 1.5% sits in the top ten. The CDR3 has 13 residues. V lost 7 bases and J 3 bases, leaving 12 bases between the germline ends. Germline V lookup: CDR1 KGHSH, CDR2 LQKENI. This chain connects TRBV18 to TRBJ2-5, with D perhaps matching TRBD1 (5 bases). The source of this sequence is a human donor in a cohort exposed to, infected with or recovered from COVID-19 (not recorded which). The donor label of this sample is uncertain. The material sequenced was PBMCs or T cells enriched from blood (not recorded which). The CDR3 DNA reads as TGTGCCAGCTTAAAGGGGCAGAAAGAGACCCAGTACTTC. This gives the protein CASLKGQKETQYF.